This is a list of T cell receptor beta chains from one sample in a study of cytomegalovirus exposure and HLA in healthy donors. Assay used: immunoSEQ multiplex PCR; TCRdb lists only in-frame clones, some missing. The table has more than 140,000 clones, about 80% seen once. Specimen: PBMCs. These receptors were obtained from a man aged 25 to 40 in good health and CMV-seropositive. The CDR3 runs from the conserved cysteine through the conserved F or W. The D gene is left open where the match is weak. Clone size is stated in some rows and not others, as once, few, many or a class when expanded.

V: TRBV7-2; size: NA; D: TRBD1; J: TRBJ2-7; DNA: TGTGCCAGCAGCTTCGGACAGGGCTCCTTGCACGAGCAGTACTTC; CDR3: CASSFGQGSLHEQYF
V: TRBV5-4; size: NA; D: TRBD2; J: TRBJ2-5; DNA: TGTGCCAGCAGCTTGCGAGCGGGAGGGCCAGAGACCCAGTACTTC; CDR3: CASSLRAGGPETQYF
V: TRBV11-2; size: NA; D: TRBD2; J: TRBJ2-1; DNA: TGCGCCAGCAGCTTCCTAGCGGGGAGAAACAATGAGCAGTTCTTC; CDR3: CASSFLAGRNNEQFF
V: TRBV6-5; size: NA; D: TRBD2; J: TRBJ2-3; DNA: TGTGCCAGCAGTTACCGACTAGCGGGGGGCCGGGATACGCAGTATTTT; CDR3: CASSYRLAGGRDTQYF
V: TRBV4-1; size: NA; D: TRBD2; J: TRBJ2-7; DNA: TGCGCCAGCAGCCAGGACCCGGGACTAGCCTACGAGCAGTACTTC; CDR3: CASSQDPGLAYEQYF
V: TRBV28; size: NA; D: NA; J: TRBJ2-5; DNA: TGTGCCAGCAGTGAACACAGGACAGAAGAGACCCAGTACTTC; CDR3: CASSEHRTEETQYF
V: TRBV5-8; size: few; D: NA; J: TRBJ1-5; DNA: TGTGCCAGCACCCCCCAGTCAGGGTATCAGCCCCAGCATTTT; CDR3: CASTPQSGYQPQHF
V: TRBV19; size: NA; D: NA; J: TRBJ2-1; DNA: TGTGCCAGTAGTATAGAGATCCGGGACACTTACAATGAGCAGTTCTTC; CDR3: CASSIEIRDTYNEQFF
V: TRBV13; size: NA; D: TRBD1; J: TRBJ1-2; DNA: TGTGCCAGCATCCAACAGGGGGGAGGCTATGGCTACACCTTC; CDR3: CASIQQGGGYGYTF
V: TRBV7-2; size: NA; D: NA; J: TRBJ2-5; DNA: TGTGCCAGCAGCATGCTAGGTTGGGAGACCCAGTACTTC; CDR3: CASSMLGWETQYF
V: TRBV5-6; size: once; D: NA; J: TRBJ1-5; DNA: TGTGCCAGCAGCTCACTCGGGGAAGGCAATCAGCCCCAGCATTTT; CDR3: CASSSLGEGNQPQHF